This TCR beta chain was documented in a study of blood T cell repertoires in COVID-19. Study-level information: Whether acute or convalescent, the COVID-19 samples came from the United States, Italy and Spain. In each case, the material was cDNA or gDNA derived from T cells, B-cell-depleted T cells, or PBMCs.

Germline assignment: CDR1 SNHLY and CDR2 FYNNEI. This CDR3 comprises 16 residues. With V trimmed by 7 bases and J by 2 bases, 8 bases remained unmatched. Authors' analysis steps: How many nucleated cells were present was estimated from reference gene primer amplification. Assay: immunoSEQ multiplex PCR; the TCRdb copy retains only in-frame clones and omits some. D and trimming come from the DNA, and the V and J calls and clone size come from that table. The sample holds tens of thousands of clones, over 60% seen once. Enrollment of patients from Seattle took place during active infection, with longitudinal follow-up.

The gene calls are TRBV2 and TRBJ2-6; 7 bases map to TRBD2. This TCR came from a man in his 70s with COVID-19, enrolled during active disease. The sequenced material came from peripheral blood. CDR3 sequence reads: CASTVRGDPGANVLTF. CDR3 nucleotide sequence: TGTGCCAGCACCGTCCGGGGGGATCCTGGGGCCAACGTCCTGACTTTC.